These 18 T cell receptor beta chains were all obtained from the same sample, sequenced in a study of blood T cell repertoires in COVID-19. Clones were sequenced by immunoSEQ multiplex PCR, and TCRdb holds only the in-frame ones, with some missing. The sample contains about 64,000 clones, 75% to 85% of which appear only once. Input material: peripheral blood. Source of these receptors: a man aged 80 or over with acute or convalescent COVID-19.

The chain carries TRBV7-2 and TRBJ2-7; 8 positions match TRBD1. Germline CDR1 reads SGHTA; CDR2 reads FQGNSA. J lost 2 bases, V lost 5 bases, and 5 bases had no gene match. The CDR3 is 14 amino acids. CDR3 nucleotide sequence: TGTGCCAGCAGCCTACAGGGGGTGACCTACGAGCAGTACTTC. Translation gives CASSLQGVTYEQYF. The full variable domain, completed using reference TRBV7-2 and TRBJ2-7, is GAGVSQSPSNKVTEKGKDVELRCDPISGHTALYWYRQSLGQGLEFLIYFQGNSAPDKSGLPSDRFSAERTGGSVSTLTIQRTQQEDSAVYLCASSLQGVTYEQYFGPGTRLTVT.

The chain employs TRBV19 and TRBJ1-1, with D unresolved. From germline, CDR1 is LNHDA and CDR2 SQIVND (reference sequence). The CDR3 loop spans 16 amino acids. V was pared by 0 bases and J by 4 bases, with 15 bases between. Here the CDR3 DNA reads TGTGCCAGTAGTATAGATTTCGGAGGGTTGAGCACTGAAGCTTTCTTT. Translation: CASSIDFGGLSTEAFF.

The chain carries TRBV18 and TRBJ2-2; a possible D gene is TRBD1 (6 bases). Trimming stripped 4 bases from V and 1 base from J, with 13 bases between. The germline V gene encodes CDR1 KGHSH and CDR2 LQKENI. This CDR3 has 16 amino acids. The CDR3 DNA reads as TGTGCCAGCTCACAACCGGGACATTGGAACACCGGGGAGCTGTTTTTT. It yields the protein CASSQPGHWNTGELFF.

The rearrangement links TRBV6-5 to TRBJ1-1; TRBD1 matches at 7 bases. The germline V gene has CDR1 MNHEY and CDR2 SVGAGI. V shed 4 bases and J 1 base; nucleotides not matched to a gene: 3. The CDR3 runs 14 residues. Written as DNA, the CDR3 is TGTGCCAGCAGTTCCCGGACAGGGAACACTGAAGCTTTCTTT. Its translation is CASSSRTGNTEAFF.

This clone was seen more than once but under ten times. V usage is TRBV2 and J usage is TRBJ2-7, with D perhaps matching TRBD2 (6 bases). Germline V gene data show CDR1 as SNHLY and CDR2 as FYNNEI. This CDR3 region has 14 residues. V shed 0 bases and J shed 6 bases, with 12 bases lying between them. This CDR3 reads CASSEARGRIEQYF. CDR3 DNA sequence: TGTGCCAGCAGTGAAGCGCGGGGACGTATCGAGCAGTACTTC.

This sequence joins TRBV7-9 and TRBJ1-1; D gene unclear. The germline V gene has CDR1 SEHNR and CDR2 FQNEAQ (reference sequence). This CDR3 has 13 amino acids. Trimming left V 2 bases short and J 3 bases short, with 7 bases between. The CDR3 DNA reads TGTGCCAGCAGCTTATCCCAGGACACTGAAGCTTTCTTT. As protein: CASSLSQDTEAFF.

The CDR3 nucleotides are TGTGCCAGCAGTCATAAGGCCCGCCGGGCTGGGGCCAACGTCCTGACTTTC. Its translation is CASSHKARRAGANVLTF. This chain uses TRBV14 with TRBJ2-6; D ambiguous. Deletions cut 6 bases from V and 2 bases from J, with 17 bases between. The CDR3 consists of 17 residues. CDR1 and CDR2 from the germline V gene are SGHDN and FVKESK.

The chain recombines TRBV7-9 with TRBJ2-7, with 10 bases matching TRBD1. Germline-derived CDR1 and CDR2 are SEHNR and FQNEAQ (reference sequence). The CDR3 length is 14 residues. V shed 5 bases and J 5 bases; nucleotides not matched to a gene: 6. For the CDR3, the DNA is TGTGCCAGCAGCCAGGGACAGGGGTTCAACGAGCAGTACTTC. Its protein product is CASSQGQGFNEQYF.

This chain joins TRBV19 and TRBJ1-5; D remains ambiguous. The germline CDR1 and CDR2 sequences are LNHDA and SQIVND (reference sequence). This CDR3 contains 13 residues. V lost 2 bases and J 5 bases, leaving 7 bases between the germline ends. CDR3 protein: CASSIFRDQPQHF. The CDR3 bases are TGTGCCAGTAGTATATTCCGAGATCAGCCCCAGCATTTT.

CDR3 sequence (DNA): TGTGCCAGCAGCCCAGGGCGCCTGAACACCGGGGAGCTGTTTTTT. This gives the protein CASSPGRLNTGELFF. The rearrangement uses TRBV11-3 and TRBJ2-2; D possibly corresponds to TRBD1 (5 bases). Trimming took off 5 bases at V and 1 base at J, with 11 bases between the two ends. This CDR3 spans 15 amino acids. Germline V lookup: CDR1 SGHNT, CDR2 YENEEA.

This chain joins TRBV5-1 and TRBJ1-1, with TRBD1 as a possible D gene (6 bases). V lost 0 bases and J 11 bases, leaving 23 bases between the germline ends. This CDR3 is built from 16 residues. The germline CDR1 and CDR2 sequences are SGHRS and YFSETQ. The CDR3 spells CASSLAPTGTTLGAFF. CDR3 DNA sequence: TGCGCCAGCAGCTTGGCTCCTACCGGGACAACGTTGGGTGCTTTCTTT.

The chain employs TRBV7-2 and TRBJ1-6; D not certain. The CDR3 has 15 residues. Germline V CDR1 and CDR2: SGHTA, FQGNSA. V was cut by 1 base and J by 4 bases, with 8 bases left in between. The CDR3 spells CASSLVSDYNSPLHF. The CDR3 nucleotides read TGTGCCAGCAGCTTAGTGTCAGATTATAATTCACCCCTCCACTTT.

Only one count was recorded for this clone. The chain employs TRBV27 and TRBJ1-1, with D possibly matching TRBD1 (6 bases). Germline assignment: CDR1 MNHEY and CDR2 SMNVEV (reference sequence). The CDR3 runs to 14 residues. The germline V and J ends were trimmed by 2 bases and 1 base, with 8 bases remaining between them. The CDR3 is CASSLPDRNTEAFF. The CDR3 coding sequence is TGTGCCAGCAGTTTACCGGACAGGAACACTGAAGCTTTCTTT.

The chain employs TRBV28 and TRBJ1-4, with 9 bases identical to TRBD1. This CDR3 has 14 amino acids. V gave up 6 bases and J gave up 4 bases; unmatched junction bases: 3. From germline, CDR1 is MDHEN and CDR2 SYDVKM. The CDR3, as DNA: TGTGCCAGCAGGGTGGGACAGGGTAATGAAAAACTGTTTTTT. This sequence encodes CASRVGQGNEKLFF.

The chain joins TRBV5-1 to TRBJ1-1, with a possible D match to TRBD1 (6 bases). Trimming left V 4 bases short and J 0 bases short, with 10 bases between. The CDR3 spans 14 residues. Looked up from germline, CDR1 is SGHRS and CDR2 is YFSETQ. DNA for the CDR3: TGCGCCAGCAGCGCAGGGGACATGAACACTGAAGCTTTCTTT. Translating gives CASSAGDMNTEAFF.

Only one count was recorded for this clone. The chain has TRBV9 and TRBJ2-7, with a tentative D call TRBD2 (5 bases). CDR3 length equals 13 residues. Germline assignment: CDR1 SGDLS and CDR2 YYNGEE. With 0 bases removed from V and 6 bases from J, the gap between germline ends came to 10 bases. The CDR3 protein is CASSVARAGEQYF. CDR3 coding DNA: TGTGCCAGCAGCGTAGCTCGGGCGGGCGAGCAGTACTTC.

This clone turned up a few times. The chain recombines TRBV4-2 with TRBJ2-5, with 11 bases aligning to TRBD1. V was pared by 4 bases and J by 4 bases, with 8 bases of the junction left unmatched. Germline V gene data show CDR1 as LGHNA and CDR2 as YNFKEQ. The CDR3 consists of 16 residues. CDR3 in amino acids: CASSPGDRGEIETQYF. CDR3 nucleotide sequence: TGTGCCAGCAGCCCGGGGGACAGGGGGGAGATAGAGACCCAGTACTTC.

The rearrangement joins TRBV19 to TRBJ1-1, with D unclear. CDR1 and CDR2 from the germline V gene are LNHDA and SQIVND (reference sequence). This CDR3 is 14 amino acids long. Trimming removed 7 bases at V and 3 bases at J, with 15 bases between. CDR3 sequence reads: CASKRLKRDTEAFF. The CDR3 coding sequence is TGTGCCAGTAAACGACTTAAACGGGACACTGAAGCTTTCTTT.